Sequencing of this T cell receptor beta chain was carried out in a study of T cell clonotyping in hematopoietic cell transplantation. Recipients were bled about 28 days pretransplant and at posttransplant days 30, 100, 180. Whole-study results and caveats: After transplant, recipient diversity fell while pathologically expanded clonotypes grew through day 180. Cells were unsorted, so CD4 and CD8 contributions were not separated.

Points on this clone: The antigen remains unidentified.

The table came from immunoSEQ multiplex PCR; TCRdb's copy has only in-frame clones and leaves some out. The sample includes over 10,000 clones, around nine tenths seen only once; the top ten take 6.5% to 9%. The V end was cut by 0 bases, the J end by 4 bases, with 4 bases between. There are 13 residues in the CDR3. CDR1 is LGHNT and CDR2 is FRNRAP in the germline V gene. This sequence originates from a female patient aged 50-65 years who had an allogeneic stem cell transplant from an unrelated donor, so the T cells may come from the graft donor. Some clones in this sample may be carry-over from other donors' samples. The rearrangement joins TRBV12-5 to TRBJ2-1; unclear D gene. The sample here was PBMCs, taken 100 days after allogeneic stem cell transplant. The CDR3 reads CASGLVPYNEQFF. Written as DNA, the CDR3 is TGTGCTAGTGGTTTGGTACCTTACAATGAGCAGTTCTTC.